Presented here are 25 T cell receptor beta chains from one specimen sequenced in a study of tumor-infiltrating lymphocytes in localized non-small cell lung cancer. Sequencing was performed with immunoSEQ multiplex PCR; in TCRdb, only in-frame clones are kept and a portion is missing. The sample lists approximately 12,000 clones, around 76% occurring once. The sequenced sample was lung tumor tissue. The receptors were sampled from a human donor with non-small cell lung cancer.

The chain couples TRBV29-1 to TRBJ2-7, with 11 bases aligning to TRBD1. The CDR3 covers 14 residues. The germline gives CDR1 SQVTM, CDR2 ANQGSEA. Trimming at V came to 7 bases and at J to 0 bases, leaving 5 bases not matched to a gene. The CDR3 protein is CSAHGTGGSYEQYF. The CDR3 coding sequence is TGCAGCGCCCACGGGACAGGGGGCTCCTACGAGCAGTACTTC.

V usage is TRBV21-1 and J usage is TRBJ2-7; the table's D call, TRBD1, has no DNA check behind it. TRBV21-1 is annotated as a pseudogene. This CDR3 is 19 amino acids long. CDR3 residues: CASSTLSGTGAKGTYEQYV. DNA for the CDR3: TGTGCCAGCAGCACCCTATCCGGGACAGGGGCAAAAGGGACCTACGAGCAGTACGTC.

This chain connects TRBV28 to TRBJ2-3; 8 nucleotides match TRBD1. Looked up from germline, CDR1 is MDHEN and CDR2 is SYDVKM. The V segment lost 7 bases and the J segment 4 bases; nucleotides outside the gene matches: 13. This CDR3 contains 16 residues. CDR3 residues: CASIPLGRGLSDTQYF. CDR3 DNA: TGTGCCAGCATCCCTTTGGGCAGGGGGCTTTCAGATACGCAGTATTTT.

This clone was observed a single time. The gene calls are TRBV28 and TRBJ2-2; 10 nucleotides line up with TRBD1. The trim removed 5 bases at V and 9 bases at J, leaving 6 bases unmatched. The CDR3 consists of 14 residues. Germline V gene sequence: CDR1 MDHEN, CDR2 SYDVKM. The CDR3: CASSVDRGPRELFF. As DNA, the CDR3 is TGTGCCAGCAGTGTCGACAGGGGGCCAAGGGAGCTGTTTTTT.

This CDR3 is CASSYRYEQYF. The CDR3 DNA sequence: TGTGCCAGCAGCTACCGCTACGAGCAGTACTTC. The chain employs TRBV7-2 and TRBJ2-7, with D hard to call. Trimming took 4 bases from V and 3 from J, leaving 4 bases between them. CDR3 length: 11 residues. Per the germline V gene, CDR1 is SGHTA and CDR2 is FQGNSA.

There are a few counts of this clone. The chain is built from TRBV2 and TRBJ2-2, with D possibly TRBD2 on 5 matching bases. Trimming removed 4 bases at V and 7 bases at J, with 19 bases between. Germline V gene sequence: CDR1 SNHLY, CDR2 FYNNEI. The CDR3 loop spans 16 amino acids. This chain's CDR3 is CASSGPGSLRIGELFF. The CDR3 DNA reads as TGTGCCAGCAGTGGCCCGGGGAGTCTTCGTATCGGGGAGCTGTTTTTT.

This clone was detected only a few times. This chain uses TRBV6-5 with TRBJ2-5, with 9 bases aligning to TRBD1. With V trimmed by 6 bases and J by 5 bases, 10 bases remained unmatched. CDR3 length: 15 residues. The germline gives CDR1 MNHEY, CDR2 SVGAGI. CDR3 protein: CASSNRGRTGETQYF. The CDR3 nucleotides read TGTGCCAGCAGCAACAGGGGGCGTACGGGGGAGACCCAGTACTTC.

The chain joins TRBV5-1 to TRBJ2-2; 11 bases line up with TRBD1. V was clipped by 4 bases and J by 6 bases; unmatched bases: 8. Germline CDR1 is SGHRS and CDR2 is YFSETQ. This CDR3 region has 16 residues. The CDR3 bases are TGCGCCAGCAGCGTCGGAGGGACAGGGGGTCCCGGGGAGCTGTTTTTT. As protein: CASSVGGTGGPGELFF. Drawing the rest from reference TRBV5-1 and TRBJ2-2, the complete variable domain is KAGVTQTPRYLIKTRGQQVTLSCSPISGHRSVSWYQQTPGQGLQFLFEYFSETQRNKGNFPGRFSGRQFSNSRSEMNVSTLELGDSALYLCASSVGGTGGPGELFFGEGSRLTVL.

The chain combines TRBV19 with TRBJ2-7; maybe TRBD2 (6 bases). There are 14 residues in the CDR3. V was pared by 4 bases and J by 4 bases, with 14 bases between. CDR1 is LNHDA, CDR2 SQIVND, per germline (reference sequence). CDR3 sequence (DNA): TGTGCCAGTAGTACCGAGCTGGGACTTTACGAGCAGTACTTC. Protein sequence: CASSTELGLYEQYF.

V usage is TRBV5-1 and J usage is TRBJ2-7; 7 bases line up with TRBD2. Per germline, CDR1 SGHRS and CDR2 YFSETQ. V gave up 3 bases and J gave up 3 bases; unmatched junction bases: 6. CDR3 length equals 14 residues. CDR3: CASSSTGTNYEQYF. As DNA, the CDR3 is TGCGCCAGCAGCTCCACCGGGACTAACTACGAGCAGTACTTC.

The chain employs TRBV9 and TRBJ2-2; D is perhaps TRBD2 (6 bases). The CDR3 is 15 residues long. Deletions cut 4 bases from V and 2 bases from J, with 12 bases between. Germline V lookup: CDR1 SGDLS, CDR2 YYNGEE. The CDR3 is CASSPGVINTGELFF. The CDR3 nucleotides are TGTGCCAGCAGCCCGGGAGTTATTAACACCGGGGAGCTGTTTTTT. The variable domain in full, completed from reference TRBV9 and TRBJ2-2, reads DSGVTQTPKHLITATGQRVTLRCSPRSGDLSVYWYQQSLDQGLQFLIQYYNGEERAKGNILERFSAQQFPDLHSELNLSSLELGDSALYFCASSPGVINTGELFFGEGSRLTVL.

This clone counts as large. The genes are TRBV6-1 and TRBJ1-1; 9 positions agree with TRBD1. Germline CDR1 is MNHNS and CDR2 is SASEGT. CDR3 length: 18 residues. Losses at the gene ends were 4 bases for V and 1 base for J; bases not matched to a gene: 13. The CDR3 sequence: CASSAGSGQGLENTEAFF. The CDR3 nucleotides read TGTGCCAGCAGTGCGGGTAGTGGACAGGGGTTGGAGAACACTGAAGCTTTCTTT.

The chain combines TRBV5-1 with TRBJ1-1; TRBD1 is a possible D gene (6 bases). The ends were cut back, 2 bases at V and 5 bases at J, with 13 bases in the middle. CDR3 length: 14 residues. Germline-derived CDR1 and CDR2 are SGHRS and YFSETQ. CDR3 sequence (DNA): TGCGCCAGCAGCTTTGGGGGCGCGGAGACTGAAGCTTTCTTT. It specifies CASSFGGAETEAFF.

The CDR3 DNA sequence: TGTGCCAGCAGCCATGTGACCTACGAGCAGTACTTC. Protein sequence: CASSHVTYEQYF. The gene calls are TRBV7-9 and TRBJ2-7; D gene unclear. Germline V gives CDR1 SEHNR, CDR2 FQNEAQ (reference sequence). The CDR3 extends over 12 amino acids. V was shortened by 5 bases and J by 2 bases, with 7 bases between the two germline ends. Looking up the rest from reference TRBV7-9 and TRBJ2-7 gives the full variable domain: DTGVSQNPRHKITKRGQNVTFRCDPISEHNRLYWYRQTLGQGPEFLTYFQNEAQLEKSRLLSDRFSAERPKGSFSTLEIQRTEQGDSAMYLCASSHVTYEQYFGPGTRLTVT.

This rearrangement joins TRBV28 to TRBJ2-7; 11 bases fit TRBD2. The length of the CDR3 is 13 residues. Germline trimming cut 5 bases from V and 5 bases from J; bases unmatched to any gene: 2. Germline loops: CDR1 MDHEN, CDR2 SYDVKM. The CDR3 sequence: CASSVTSGDEQYF. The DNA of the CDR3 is TGTGCCAGCAGTGTGACTAGCGGGGACGAGCAGTACTTC.

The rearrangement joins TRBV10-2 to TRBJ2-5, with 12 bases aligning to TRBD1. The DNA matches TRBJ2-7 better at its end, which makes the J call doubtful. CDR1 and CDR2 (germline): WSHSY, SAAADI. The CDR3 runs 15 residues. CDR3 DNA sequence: TGCGCCAGCAACCCGGGACAGGGGGCGTTTTACGAGCAGTACTTC. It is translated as CASNPGQGAFYEQYF.

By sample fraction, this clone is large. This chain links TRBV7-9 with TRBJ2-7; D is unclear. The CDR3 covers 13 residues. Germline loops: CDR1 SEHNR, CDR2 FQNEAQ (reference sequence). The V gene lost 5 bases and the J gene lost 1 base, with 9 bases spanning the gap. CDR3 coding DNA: TGTGCCAGCAGCCATTCGCAGTCCTACGAGCAGTACTTC. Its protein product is CASSHSQSYEQYF. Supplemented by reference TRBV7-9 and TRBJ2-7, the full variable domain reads DTGVSQNPRHKITKRGQNVTFRCDPISEHNRLYWYRQTLGQGPEFLTYFQNEAQLEKSRLLSDRFSAERPKGSFSTLEIQRTEQGDSAMYLCASSHSQSYEQYFGPGTRLTVT.

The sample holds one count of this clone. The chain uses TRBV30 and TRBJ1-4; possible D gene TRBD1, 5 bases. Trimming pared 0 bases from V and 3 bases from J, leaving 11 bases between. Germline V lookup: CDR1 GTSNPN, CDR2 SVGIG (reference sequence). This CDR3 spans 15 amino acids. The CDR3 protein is CAWSVPGRSNEKLFF. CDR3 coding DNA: TGTGCCTGGAGTGTCCCGGGACGGTCTAATGAAAAACTGTTTTTT.

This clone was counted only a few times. The CDR3 region is CSVEVETGGFHEQYF. CDR3 nucleotide sequence: TGCAGCGTTGAAGTTGAGACAGGGGGCTTCCACGAGCAGTACTTC. V usage is TRBV29-1 and J usage is TRBJ2-7, with 10 bases fitting TRBD1. The CDR3 is 15 residues long. The germline V gene has CDR1 SQVTM and CDR2 ANQGSEA. The ends lost 1 base at V and 5 bases at J; junction bases unmatched: 8.

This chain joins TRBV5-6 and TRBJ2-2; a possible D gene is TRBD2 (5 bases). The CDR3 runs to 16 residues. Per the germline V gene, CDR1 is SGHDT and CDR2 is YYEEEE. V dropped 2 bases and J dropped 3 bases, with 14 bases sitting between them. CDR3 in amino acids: CASSLRPRGDTGELFF. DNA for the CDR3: TGTGCCAGCAGCTTACGGCCCCGGGGTGACACCGGGGAGCTGTTTTTT.

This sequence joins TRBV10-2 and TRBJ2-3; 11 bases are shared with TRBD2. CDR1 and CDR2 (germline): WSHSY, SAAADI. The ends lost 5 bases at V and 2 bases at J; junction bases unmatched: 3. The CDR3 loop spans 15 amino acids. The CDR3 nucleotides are TGCGCCAGCAGTCAACTAGCGGGAGTCACAGATACGCAGTATTTT. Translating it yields CASSQLAGVTDTQYF.

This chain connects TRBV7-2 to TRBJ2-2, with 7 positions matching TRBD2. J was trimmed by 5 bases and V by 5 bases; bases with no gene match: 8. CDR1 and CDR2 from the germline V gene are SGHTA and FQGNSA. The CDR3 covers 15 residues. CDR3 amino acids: CASSHGRGGTGELFF. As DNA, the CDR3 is TGTGCCAGCAGCCACGGTCGGGGAGGGACCGGGGAGCTGTTTTTT.

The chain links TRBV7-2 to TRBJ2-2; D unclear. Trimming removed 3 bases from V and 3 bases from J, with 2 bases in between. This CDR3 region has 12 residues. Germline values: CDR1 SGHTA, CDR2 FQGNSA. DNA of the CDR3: TGTGCCAGCAGCTTCGACACCGGGGAGCTGTTTTTT. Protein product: CASSFDTGELFF.

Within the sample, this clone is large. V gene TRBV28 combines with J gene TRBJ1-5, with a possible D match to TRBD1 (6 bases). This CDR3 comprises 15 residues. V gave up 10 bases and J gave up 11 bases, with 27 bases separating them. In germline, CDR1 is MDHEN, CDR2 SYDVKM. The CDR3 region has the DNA TGTGCCACCCTAGGAGACCAGGGGTTCGCAATGACCCAGCATTTT. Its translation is CATLGDQGFAMTQHF. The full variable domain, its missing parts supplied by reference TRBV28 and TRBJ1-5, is DVKVTQSSRYLVKRTGEKVFLECVQDMDHENMFWYRQDPGLGLRLIYFSYDVKMKEKGDIPEGYSVSREKKERFSLILESASTNQTSMYLCATLGDQGFAMTQHFGDGTRLSIL.

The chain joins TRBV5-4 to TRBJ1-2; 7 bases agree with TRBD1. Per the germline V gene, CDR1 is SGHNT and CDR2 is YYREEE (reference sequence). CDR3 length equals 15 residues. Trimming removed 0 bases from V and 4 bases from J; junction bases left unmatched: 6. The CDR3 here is CASSLAGPGGYGYTF. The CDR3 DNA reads TGTGCCAGCAGCTTGGCGGGGCCAGGGGGCTATGGCTACACCTTC.